Sequencing of this T cell receptor (beta chain) was carried out in a study of blood T cell repertoires in COVID-19. Study as a whole: PBMCs, B-cell-depleted T cells, or T cells were the source of the cDNA or gDNA that made up the material.

In germline, CDR1 is SGHTA, CDR2 FQGNSA. The CDR3 is 16 residues long. The trim removed 3 bases at V and 5 bases at J, leaving 9 bases unmatched. Sequencing used immunoSEQ multiplex PCR; TCRdb keeps in-frame clones, though not all of them. The table includes roughly 90,000 clones, roughly 84% detected once. The receptor's source is a woman aged 80 or over with active or convalescent COVID-19. The genes are TRBV7-2 and TRBJ2-2, with 7 bases matching TRBD1. The sample comprised peripheral blood. CDR3 region: CASSFELTGRTGELFF. CDR3 nucleotides: TGTGCCAGCAGCTTTGAACTGACAGGGCGGACCGGGGAGCTGTTTTTT. Combining the CDR3 with reference TRBV7-2 and TRBJ2-2 gives the whole variable domain GAGVSQSPSNKVTEKGKDVELRCDPISGHTALYWYRQSLGQGLEFLIYFQGNSAPDKSGLPSDRFSAERTGGSVSTLTIQRTQQEDSAVYLCASSFELTGRTGELFFGEGSRLTVL.